This T cell receptor (beta chain) is drawn from a study of shared clonotypes between healthy human individuals. Study details: A couple of women and three men aged 18 to 49 made up the donors. Three plates were used per donor for CD4 naive, three for CD4 memory, two for CD8 naive and one for CD8 memory.

There are 19 residues in the CDR3. Germline values: CDR1 MNHNS, CDR2 SASEGT. V lost 1 base to trimming and J lost 2 bases, with 24 bases between them. Deep level was the assay's run setting. Genomic DNA from each subset was divided evenly over several immunoSEQ plates. Profiled with immunoSEQ multiplex PCR; TCRdb holds only in-frame clones, not every one. The data contain some 2,000,000 clones, 90% to 96% of them singletons. The source material was naive CD4+ T cells sorted from blood. Indicated subset: CD45RA+ positively selected. The clonotype was recovered from a man between 18 and 29 years old in good health. The V and J genes are TRBV6-1 and TRBJ2-7, with a possible D match to TRBD1 (5 bases). The CDR3 DNA reads TGTGCCAGCAGTGAAGAGACCGAGATTGACAGACGAGCCCCCTACGAGCAGTACTTC. This encodes CASSEETEIDRRAPYEQYF.